This TCR beta chain is from a study of beta chain features in type 1 diabetes. Overall study findings and caveats: PCR might favor shorter templates, but any such skew would affect patients and controls equally.

Every isolated RNA sample was fully reverse transcribed, so sequencing captured expressed TCRB transcripts. Naive, central memory and regulatory T cell samples averaged about 3.57 million reads. Produced via immunoSEQ multiplex PCR; TCRdb's table is partial and in-frame only. The table lists 200,000 to 250,000 clones, over 9.5% of them singletons, with approximately 0.035% in the top ten. This CDR3 is built from 14 residues. V was trimmed by 0 bases and J by 7 bases, leaving 8 bases between them. CDR1 is SGHRS, CDR2 YFSETQ, per germline. This clone was seen a handful of times. Its cognate antigen is unknown.

This TCR was sampled from a woman between 18 and 30 years old in good health. The V call is TRBV5-1, the J call TRBJ1-6; perhaps TRBD1 as D (5 bases). Input material: naive CD4+ T cells from blood. CDR3 region: CASSLDRTNSPLHF. DNA of the CDR3: TGCGCCAGCAGCTTGGACAGGACGAATTCACCCCTCCACTTT.